These T cell receptor beta chains were read from a single sample in a study of technical replicates of blood from several donors. Generated by immunoSEQ multiplex PCR, the TCRdb table keeps only in-frame clones and is missing some. The data show over 85,000 clones, less than 95% seen once. The sample comprised T cells isolated from PBMCs. These receptors originate from a human donor in good health. The CDR3 runs from the conserved cysteine through the conserved F or W. A D gene is named only where the DNA matches it firmly. Clone size is not always given. Where it is, it says once, few, many or a class for expanded clones.

>.|TRBV7-3|.
CASSLAGLTDTQYF
>.|TRBV2|.
CASSEAHGSSYEQYF
>.|TRBV7-2|TRBD2
CASSPSASGMYEQFF
>.|TRBV28|TRBD1
CASRPWGGTGYNQPQHF
>.|TRBV30|.
CAWSPLLGYEQYF
>.|TRBV2|.
CASLYGYTF
>.|TRBV19|TRBD1
CASRPMGPGGGYTF
>.|TRBV28|.
CAIRTPLDEQYF
>.|TRBV12-5|TRBD1
CASGLVADRSGTQYF
>.|TRBV10-3|TRBD1
CAISKGQGVGGPIGSYTF
>.|TRBV7-9|TRBD2
CASMPSGRRGNEQFF
>.|TRBV4-1|.
CASSQEFGLPTDTQYF
>.|TRBV5-4|.
CASSRTGREKLFF
>.|TRBV29-1|.
CSVHTGMNTEAFF
>.|TRBV19|TRBD2
CASSIFLAGDGTDTQYF
>.|TRBV9|TRBD1
CASSVFSTGQGIDGYTF
>.|TRBV27|TRBD2
CASSLILAGLSDTQYF
>.|TRBV4-2|.
CASSQGTGQGADTQYF
>.|TRBV2|.
CASSIVYNEQFF
>.|TRBV19|.
CASRSGMFYGYTF
>.|TRBV9|TRBD2
CASSLSGSYLAGELFF
>.|TRBV19|TRBD1
CASNDRAQETQYF
>few|TRBV19|.
CASSIWPNEKLFF
>.|TRBV27|TRBD1
CASSFRGLSTDTQYF
>.|TRBV6-6|.
CASSPDRKAQYF
>.|TRBV18|.
CASSGTQRWNEQFF
>.|TRBV21-1|.
CAIHPGHPPGRLAGQKSYEQYF
>.|TRBV25-1|.
CASSNWVAGPWEETQYF
>.|TRBV5-6|.
CASSGIQGNTEAFF
>.|TRBV11-3|TRBD2
CASSLEGWLAGVKNTGELFF
>.|TRBV6-5|.
CASTLQGIGELFF
>.|TRBV4-2|TRBD2
CASSPRLALSYEQYF
>once|TRBV5-1|TRBD1
CASSLWDRGNTEAFF
>.|TRBV7-8|.
CASSFRRFPGMNTEAFF
>.|TRBV27|.
CASSLMFWSFNTGELFF
>.|TRBV19|TRBD1
CASSETGGYQPQHF
>once|TRBV5-4|.
CASSLLEGTEAFF
>.|TRBV7-2|.
CASYGVYGYTF
>once|TRBV7-2|.
CASSFASTDTQYF
>.|TRBV30|.
CAWMGRRLGAGELFF
>.|TRBV10-3|TRBD1
CATNDRGNIQYF
>once|TRBV7-8|TRBD1
CASSHLVWTGVGYGYTF
>.|TRBV9|.
CASSVYRDSTDTQYF
>.|TRBV5-4|TRBD2
CASSLPSGGRTGELFF
>.|TRBV11-1|TRBD2
CASSLPRGGRETDTQYF
>.|TRBV11-3|TRBD2
CASSPSTLAGVRRDEQFF
>.|TRBV18|.
CASSPGDFYGYTF
>.|TRBV7-9|TRBD1
CASSPPGQGWNEQFF
>.|TRBV10-1|.
CASSVGSGDTQYF
>few|TRBV19|.
CASSMRTDRNQPQHF
>.|TRBV6-4|.
CASSDSKQDLYYGYTF
>.|TRBV10-3|.
CAISEFEALRAGANVLTF
>.|TRBV5-1|TRBD2
CASSLELAVVYNEQFF